Shown below are 19 T cell receptor beta chains from a single sample sequenced in a study of CD8 T cells in Susac syndrome. Random hexamers served to reverse transcribe roughly 0.45 to 1 ug RNA. Via MiXCR, TCRdb re-called the immunoSEQ multiplex PCR reads, giving one row per CDR3 protein. The sample carries some 120,000 distinct CDR3 sequences, about 95% recorded once. Material for sequencing was CD4+ T cells from PBMCs. The receptors were sampled from a human donor in good health.

The chain links TRBV20-1 to TRBJ2-5; tentative D call: TRBD2 (6 bases). The CDR3 runs 14 residues. Germline loops: CDR1 DFQATT, CDR2 SNEGSKA (reference sequence). V was cut by 3 bases and J by 5 bases, with 16 bases left in between. CDR3 loop: CSASPEGVGETQYF. DNA of the CDR3: TGCAGTGCTAGTCCGGAGGGTGTAGGGGAGACCCAGTACTTC.

The chain couples TRBV15 to TRBJ2-7; 7 bases match TRBD1. In germline, CDR1 is LNHNV, CDR2 YYDKDF (reference sequence). The CDR3 is 14 residues long. Trimming cost V 0 bases and J 12 bases; bases outside gene matches: 11. CDR3 sequence reads: CATSRDREGAALYF. CDR3 DNA: TGTGCCACCAGCAGAGATAGAGAGGGGGCGGCTCTGTACTTC.

This chain uses TRBV5-6 with TRBJ1-1; D is undetermined. Germline loops: CDR1 SGHDT, CDR2 YYEEEE. V was trimmed by 1 base and J by 0 bases, leaving 7 bases between them. This CDR3 is built from 14 residues. CDR3: CASSLSVMNTEAFF. In DNA, the CDR3 is TGTGCCAGCAGCTTGTCGGTTATGAACACTGAAGCTTTCTTT.

V gene TRBV5-1 combines with J gene TRBJ2-7, with D possibly matching TRBD2 (5 bases). Looked up from germline, CDR1 is SGHRS and CDR2 is YFSETQ. V lost 0 bases and J lost 4, with 14 bases in between. The CDR3 extends over 15 amino acids. The CDR3 sequence: CASSLDGGKGYEQYF. CDR3 DNA: TGCGCCAGCAGCTTGGATGGAGGAAAAGGTTACGAGCAGTACTTC.

The V gene is TRBV29-1, the J gene TRBJ2-5; 11 nucleotides agree with TRBD2. The germline gives CDR1 SQVTM, CDR2 ANQGSEA. After removal of 6 bases from V and 3 bases from J, the junction contained 0 bases not matched to a gene. The length of the CDR3 is 12 residues. As DNA, the CDR3 is TGCAGCGTGGGACTAGCGGAAGAGACCCAGTACTTC. Its protein product is CSVGLAEETQYF.

The chain uses TRBV6-5 and TRBJ1-5; tentative D call: TRBD1 (5 bases). CDR3 size: 17 residues. Germline V gene lookup returns CDR1 MNHEY and CDR2 SVGAGI. V lost 4 bases, J lost 7 bases, and 23 bases lay in between. CDR3 region: CASSSTGTGIKSQPQHF. The CDR3 nucleotides are TGTGCCAGCAGTTCTACCGGGACCGGCATCAAGAGCCAGCCCCAGCATTTT.

This sequence joins TRBV24-1 and TRBJ2-3, with a possible D match to TRBD2 (7 bases). The CDR3 is made up of 16 amino acids. V shed 7 bases and J shed 2 bases, with 18 bases lying between them. Germline CDR1 reads KGHDR; CDR2 reads SFDVKD. CDR3 nucleotide sequence: TGTGCCACCAGCAAGGGGGGGTCCACCGACACAGATACGCAGTATTTT. Amino acid sequence: CATSKGGSTDTDTQYF.

The rearrangement joins TRBV19 to TRBJ1-5, with 8 bases identical to TRBD1. Germline CDR1 reads LNHDA; CDR2 reads SQIVND (reference sequence). CDR3 size: 17 residues. The V and J ends lost 1 base and 4 bases, in that order; junction bases with no gene match: 9. The CDR3 protein is CASSIAETGAFNQPQHF. The CDR3, as DNA: TGTGCCAGTAGTATAGCCGAGACAGGGGCCTTTAATCAGCCCCAGCATTTT.

This rearrangement joins TRBV5-1 to TRBJ2-4; 14 nucleotides agree with TRBD2. The V segment lost 4 bases and the J segment 10 bases; nucleotides outside the gene matches: 7. Germline V CDR1 and CDR2: SGHRS, YFSETQ. CDR3 length: 15 amino acids. The CDR3 region is CASSPGTSGGRIQYF. DNA of the CDR3: TGCGCCAGCAGCCCCGGGACTAGCGGGGGCCGTATTCAGTACTTC. Together with reference TRBV5-1 and TRBJ2-4, the CDR3 gives the full variable domain: KAGVTQTPRYLIKTRGQQVTLSCSPISGHRSVSWYQQTPGQGLQFLFEYFSETQRNKGNFPGRFSGRQFSNSRSEMNVSTLELGDSALYLCASSPGTSGGRIQYFGAGTRLSVL.

The chain links TRBV20-1 to TRBJ2-4; D is uncertain. The CDR3 has 10 amino acids. CDR1 is DFQATT, CDR2 SNEGSKA, per germline (reference sequence). The germline V and J ends were trimmed by 4 bases and 13 bases, with 11 bases remaining between them. CDR3 DNA sequence: TGCAGTGCTATTTCCCATGGACAGTACTTC. Amino acid sequence: CSAISHGQYF.

The chain combines TRBV13 with TRBJ1-2; 8 bases agree with TRBD1. There are 14 residues in the CDR3. J lost 3 bases, V lost 0 bases, and 0 bases had no gene match. Per germline, CDR1 PRHDT and CDR2 FYEKMQ (reference sequence). CDR3 residues: CASSLGDRDYGYTF. The CDR3 coding sequence is TGTGCCAGCAGCTTAGGGGACAGGGACTATGGCTACACCTTC.

The J gene is TRBJ2-7, the V gene TRBV4-1; no firm D call. CDR3 length equals 11 residues. CDR1 and CDR2 from the germline V gene are MGHRA and YSYEKL. Trimming took 4 bases from V and 5 from J, leaving 6 bases between them. The CDR3 DNA sequence: TGCGCCAGCAGCCGAGATCACGAGCAGTACTTC. It yields the protein CASSRDHEQYF.

The chain has TRBV24-1 and TRBJ2-7, with 10 bases identical to TRBD2. Trimming cost V 3 bases and J 5 bases; bases outside gene matches: 12. CDR3 length: 17 residues. The germline V gene encodes CDR1 KGHDR and CDR2 SFDVKD. In nucleotides, the CDR3 is TGTGCCACCAGTGATCCGGGGGCTAGCGGGAGCCCCCACGAGCAGTACTTC. This sequence encodes CATSDPGASGSPHEQYF.

The chain recombines TRBV6-5 with TRBJ2-2; D remains ambiguous. Between the trimmed V and J ends, which lost 0 bases and 6 bases, there was a span of 17 bases. Germline V CDR1 and CDR2: MNHEY, SVGAGI. The CDR3 length is 17 residues. The CDR3 DNA is TGTGCCAGCAGTTACTCGATGACCCCCCGATTCGCCGGGGAGCTGTTTTTT. It codes for CASSYSMTPRFAGELFF.

The chain is built from TRBV25-1 and TRBJ2-5; 10 bases agree with TRBD1. CDR1 and CDR2 (germline): MGHDK, SYGVNS. V trimming: 10 bases; J trimming: 2 bases; junction bases outside the gene matches: 7. The CDR3 is 14 amino acids. The CDR3 DNA is TGTGCCAACCCGGACAGGGGGTTGCAAGAGACCCAGTACTTC. It yields the protein CANPDRGLQETQYF. Full variable domain (outside the CDR3, taken from reference TRBV25-1 and TRBJ2-5): EADIYQTPRYLVIGTGKKITLECSQTMGHDKMYWYQQDPGMELHLIHYSYGVNSTEKGDLSSESTVSRIRTEHFPLTLESARPSHTSQYLCANPDRGLQETQYFGPGTRLLVL.

The chain has TRBV20-1 and TRBJ2-7; D may be TRBD1 (6 bases). Germline assignment: CDR1 DFQATT and CDR2 SNEGSKA (reference sequence). The CDR3 has 16 amino acids. Trimming left V 0 bases short and J 1 base short, with 16 bases between. CDR3 amino acids: CSARDLQQGWSYEQYF. CDR3 coding DNA: TGCAGTGCTAGAGATCTTCAACAGGGATGGTCCTACGAGCAGTACTTC.

The chain links TRBV20-1 to TRBJ1-5, with 8 bases identical to TRBD1. CDR3 length: 13 residues. J gave up 3 bases and V 8 bases, and 6 bases lay outside the gene matches. The germline gives CDR1 DFQATT, CDR2 SNEGSKA (reference sequence). CDR3 nucleotide sequence: TGCAGTACACACAGGGGGGACAATCAGCCCCAGCATTTT. It specifies CSTHRGDNQPQHF.

The J gene is TRBJ2-2, the V gene TRBV19; the match to TRBD2 covers 7 bases. The CDR3 length is 16 residues. Trimming at V came to 8 bases and at J to 5 bases, leaving 14 bases not matched to a gene. The germline V gene encodes CDR1 LNHDA and CDR2 SQIVND (reference sequence). CDR3 DNA sequence: TGTGCCAGTGATGGTCCTGCGGGAGTAAGGACCGGGGAGCTGTTTTTT. Protein sequence: CASDGPAGVRTGELFF.

The chain is built from TRBV30 and TRBJ1-5; weak D call: TRBD1 (6 bases). The V end was cut by 5 bases, the J end by 7 bases, with 18 bases between. This CDR3 comprises 14 residues. The germline gives CDR1 GTSNPN, CDR2 SVGIG (reference sequence). CDR3 residues: CAWDPGPRGQPQHF. The CDR3 DNA reads TGTGCCTGGGACCCCGGGCCCAGGGGACAGCCCCAGCATTTT.